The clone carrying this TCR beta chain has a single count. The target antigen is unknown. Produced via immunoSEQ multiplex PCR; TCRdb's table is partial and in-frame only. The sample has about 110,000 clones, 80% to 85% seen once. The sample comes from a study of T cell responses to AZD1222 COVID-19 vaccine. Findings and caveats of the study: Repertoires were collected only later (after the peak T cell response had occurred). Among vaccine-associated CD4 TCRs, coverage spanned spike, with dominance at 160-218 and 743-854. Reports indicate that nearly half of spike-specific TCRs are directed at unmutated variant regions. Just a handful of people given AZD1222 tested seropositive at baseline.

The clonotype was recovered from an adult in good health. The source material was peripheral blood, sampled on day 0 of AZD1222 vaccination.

DNA for the CDR3: TGTGCCAGCTCGGTGCGGGGGGGAATCGGCGAGCAGTACTTC. Its translation: CASSVRGGIGEQYF. The gene calls are TRBV6-5 and TRBJ2-7; 9 positions agree with TRBD2. The length of the CDR3 is 14 residues. V shed 8 bases, J shed 6 bases, and the junction held 11 bases outside the gene matches. The germline gives CDR1 MNHEY, CDR2 SVGAGI.